This T cell receptor beta chain was found in a study of blood T cell repertoires in COVID-19. About the study: PBMCs, B-cell-depleted T cells, or T cells were the source of the cDNA or gDNA that made up the material.

This clone was seen only a few times. Study processing details: Amplification with reference gene primers provided the estimates of nucleated cell counts. TCRdb's table, derived via immunoSEQ multiplex PCR, lists solely in-frame clones and lacks some. V and J calls and clone size are given by that table; D and trimming were obtained from the DNA. The table includes about 160,000 clones, approximately 88% detected once. The CDR3 covers 13 residues. Germline assignment: CDR1 MNHEY and CDR2 SVGAGI. The V and J ends lost 2 bases and 7 bases, in that order; junction bases with no gene match: 2. The source is a woman older than 75 with active or convalescent COVID-19. The sample was peripheral blood. This chain joins TRBV6-5 and TRBJ1-2, with 9 nucleotides matching TRBD1. CDR3 sequence: CASSYVTGGGYTF. For the CDR3, the DNA is TGTGCCAGCAGTTACGTGACAGGGGGTGGCTACACCTTC.